The present T cell receptor (beta chain) was sequenced within a study of T-cell reconstitution after alpha-beta-depleted transplantation in children. The CDR3 runs to 15 residues. Germline assignment: CDR1 MGHRA and CDR2 YSYEKL. The V end was cut by 0 bases, the J end by 4 bases, with 12 bases between. This clonotype has a count of ten or more. Construction of the TCRbeta library involved unique molecular identifiers. TCRdb called the PCR reads again in MiXCR, with one record for every CDR3 protein. The profile covers 150,000 to 200,000 distinct CDR3 sequences, with around 10% appearing a single time and around 13% taken by the ten largest.

This clonotype originated in a boy aged 2-15 years with acute myeloid leukemia, due to receive a stem cell transplant. The chain recombines TRBV4-1 with TRBJ2-5; D might be TRBD2 (6 bases). Sequencing was performed on PBMCs, taken before TCRalphabeta/CD19-depleted stem cell transplant. The CDR3 coding sequence is TGCGCCAGCAGCCAAGAGGAGGGGTTGGGAGAGACCCAGTACTTC. This translates into CASSQEEGLGETQYF.